These 18 T cell receptor beta chains originate from one sample sequenced in a study of Tregs in tolerant kidney transplant recipients. The assay was immunoSEQ multiplex PCR, and TCRdb's table has in-frame clones only and misses some. The table has about 240,000 clones, roughly 80% seen once. Sequenced sample: CD4+ T cells from blood. These receptors originate from a human donor in good health.

The rearrangement links TRBV7-9 to TRBJ2-7, with 13 bases identical to TRBD2. V lost 6 bases to trimming and J lost 6 bases; unmatched junction nucleotides: 2. This CDR3 spans 13 amino acids. Germline V gene lookup returns CDR1 SEHNR and CDR2 FQNEAQ (reference sequence). This CDR3 reads CASSRTSGSEQYF. DNA of the CDR3: TGTGCCAGCAGTCGGACTAGCGGGAGCGAGCAGTACTTC.

The chain couples TRBV29-1 to TRBJ2-7; 8 bases line up with TRBD1. Germline CDR1 is SQVTM and CDR2 is ANQGSEA. CDR3 size: 13 residues. J lost 4 bases, V lost 5 bases, and 7 bases had no gene match. The CDR3 protein is CSVLQGAQYEQYF. Written as DNA, the CDR3 is TGCAGCGTTCTCCAGGGGGCTCAATACGAGCAGTACTTC.

The genes are TRBV19 and TRBJ1-5; tentatively, D is TRBD1 (6 bases). Trimming pared 7 bases from V and 5 bases from J, leaving 12 bases between. The length of the CDR3 is 13 residues. Per the germline V gene, CDR1 is LNHDA and CDR2 is SQIVND (reference sequence). In DNA, the CDR3 is TGTGCCAGTACCGCCGGGACACATCAGCCCCAGCATTTT. It is translated as CASTAGTHQPQHF.

The rearrangement joins TRBV6-1 to TRBJ1-2, with 7 positions matching TRBD1. V shed 5 bases, J shed 4 bases, and the junction held 7 bases outside the gene matches. The length of the CDR3 is 14 residues. Germline CDR1 MNHNS, CDR2 SASEGT. The chain's CDR3 is CASSFNRGSYGYTF. The DNA for the CDR3 is TGTGCCAGCAGTTTCAACAGGGGATCCTATGGCTACACCTTC.

The chain employs TRBV11-2 and TRBJ2-1, with 10 bases that match TRBD1. Germline-derived CDR1 and CDR2 are SGHAT and FQNNGV. This CDR3 spans 15 amino acids. With 4 bases clipped from V and 5 bases from J, the junction kept 5 bases outside the gene matches. The CDR3 spells CASSWDRGGHNEQFF. The CDR3 coding sequence is TGTGCCAGCAGCTGGGACAGGGGAGGGCACAATGAGCAGTTCTTC. Full variable domain (missing parts from reference TRBV11-2 and TRBJ2-1): EAGVAQSPRYKIIEKRQSVAFWCNPISGHATLYWYQQILGQGPKLLIQFQNNGVVDDSQLPKDRFSAERLKGVDSTLKIQPAKLEDSAVYLCASSWDRGGHNEQFFGPGTRLTVL.

The sample holds one count of this clone. CDR3 nucleotides: TGTGCCAGCAGCTTAGATCGGACTAGCGAAAAGACCCAGTACTTC. Translated: CASSLDRTSEKTQYF. J is TRBJ2-5 and V is TRBV11-2; 9 nucleotides align to TRBD2. V dropped 0 bases and J dropped 6; count of bases not matched to a gene: 5. The CDR3 has 15 residues. Germline CDR1 SGHAT, CDR2 FQNNGV.

The chain employs TRBV4-2 and TRBJ1-1; D unclear. CDR3 length: 15 amino acids. Germline CDR1 is LGHNA and CDR2 is YNFKEQ. V lost 0 bases to trimming and J lost 3 bases, with 11 bases between them. Here the CDR3 DNA reads TGTGCCAGCAGCCAAGATAGTACGGGAGACACTGAAGCTTTCTTT. It codes for CASSQDSTGDTEAFF.

The chain joins TRBV4-2 to TRBJ2-2; 10 nucleotides match TRBD1. This CDR3 region has 18 residues. V shed 2 bases and J 1 base; nucleotides not matched to a gene: 7. The germline gives CDR1 LGHNA, CDR2 YNFKEQ. CDR3 nucleotide sequence: TGTGCCAGCAGCCAACCTAAAGGGACAGGGGTGAACACCGGGGAGCTGTTTTTT. This gives the protein CASSQPKGTGVNTGELFF.

This sequence joins TRBV14 and TRBJ2-3; 9 bases are shared with TRBD1. The ends lost 7 bases at V and 5 bases at J; junction bases unmatched: 10. CDR1 SGHDN and CDR2 FVKESK come from the germline V gene. This CDR3 has 15 residues. The CDR3 reads CASNRGQGVGDTQYF. DNA for the CDR3: TGTGCCAGCAACCGGGGACAGGGAGTGGGAGATACGCAGTATTTT.

V usage is TRBV4-1 and J usage is TRBJ1-2; maybe TRBD1 (6 bases). CDR3 length: 15 amino acids. V dropped 3 bases and J dropped 3 bases, with 14 bases sitting between them. The germline V gene encodes CDR1 MGHRA and CDR2 YSYEKL. Here the CDR3 reads CASSHTDRLDYGYTF. CDR3 DNA sequence: TGCGCCAGCAGCCATACCGACAGGTTGGACTATGGCTACACCTTC.

CDR3 DNA sequence: TGTGCCAGCAGCTTACAGAGCACAAACACAGATACGCAGTATTTT. Its protein product is CASSLQSTNTDTQYF. The chain joins TRBV7-9 to TRBJ2-3; D ambiguous. Germline V gene data show CDR1 as SEHNR and CDR2 as FQNEAQ (reference sequence). This CDR3 comprises 15 residues. V dropped 2 bases and J dropped 2 bases, with 11 bases sitting between them.

The chain couples TRBV11-2 to TRBJ1-2, with TRBD1 as a possible D gene (5 bases). The V gene lost 5 bases and the J gene lost 2 bases, with 15 bases spanning the gap. The CDR3 is made up of 15 amino acids. Germline loops: CDR1 SGHAT, CDR2 FQNNGV. CDR3 protein: CASSLGHGRNYGYTF. CDR3 nucleotide sequence: TGTGCCAGCAGCCTGGGGCACGGGAGAAACTATGGCTACACCTTC.

This clone appeared once. The V gene is TRBV15, the J gene TRBJ1-2; no firm D call. This CDR3 contains 17 residues. With 3 bases removed from V and 4 bases from J, the gap between germline ends came to 21 bases. Germline V gives CDR1 LNHNV, CDR2 YYDKDF (reference sequence). The CDR3 loop reads CATSRMDVLIASYGYTF. The CDR3 bases are TGTGCCACCAGCAGGATGGACGTCCTCATCGCCTCCTATGGCTACACCTTC. Full variable domain (missing parts from reference TRBV15 and TRBJ1-2): DAMVIQNPRYQVTQFGKPVTLSCSQTLNHNVMYWYQQKSSQAPKLLFHYYDKDFNNEADTPDNFQSRRPNTSFCFLDIRSPGLGDTAMYLCATSRMDVLIASYGYTFGSGTRLTVV.

In this sample, this clone turned up a few times. The chain is built from TRBV7-8 and TRBJ1-2, with D uncertain. This CDR3 has 13 amino acids. Trimming removed 2 bases at V and 4 bases at J, with 8 bases between. Germline V gene lookup returns CDR1 SGHVS and CDR2 FQNEAQ. As DNA, the CDR3 is TGTGCCAGCAGCTTATACGACACCTATGGCTACACCTTC. Translation: CASSLYDTYGYTF.

Turning to this clone: In the same sample, other DNA sequences code for this CDR3. The chain carries TRBV2 and TRBJ2-3; a possible D gene is TRBD2 (6 bases). The CDR3 is 12 residues long. Germline V gives CDR1 SNHLY, CDR2 FYNNEI. Trimming cost V 5 bases and J 6 bases, with 9 bases left between them. CDR3 in amino acids: CASSSGEDTQYF. The CDR3 DNA is TGTGCCAGCAGTTCGGGAGAGGATACGCAGTATTTT. Looking up the rest from reference TRBV2 and TRBJ2-3 gives the full variable domain: EPEVTQTPSHQVTQMGQEVILRCVPISNHLYFYWYRQILGQKVEFLVSFYNNEISEKSEIFDDQFSVERPDGSNFTLKIRSTKLEDSAMYFCASSSGEDTQYFGPGTRLTVL.

The J gene is TRBJ1-1, the V gene TRBV19; no firm D call. V gave up 7 bases and J gave up 7 bases, with 16 bases separating them. Germline V lookup: CDR1 LNHDA, CDR2 SQIVND (reference sequence). The CDR3 consists of 13 residues. For the CDR3, the DNA is TGTGCCAGTAAAGAGCTAGGAGGTAATGAAGCTTTCTTT. Its protein product is CASKELGGNEAFF.

The genes are TRBV12-5 and TRBJ2-7; 9 bases map to TRBD2. V shed 0 bases and J 2 bases; nucleotides not matched to a gene: 5. The germline V gene encodes CDR1 LGHNT and CDR2 FRNRAP. The CDR3 covers 16 residues. CDR3 in DNA: TGTGCTAGTGGTTTGGTACTGACTAGCGGCCCCTACGAGCAGTACTTC. Translation: CASGLVLTSGPYEQYF.

CDR3 sequence reads: CASSFRGTGLSYNEQFF. The CDR3 DNA is TGTGCCAGCAGCTTCAGGGGTACAGGGCTATCATACAATGAGCAGTTCTTC. The rearrangement links TRBV7-9 to TRBJ2-1; D perhaps matches TRBD1 (6 bases). Germline CDR1 and CDR2: SEHNR and FQNEAQ (reference sequence). The V end lost 3 bases, the J end lost 4 bases, and 19 bases lay between the germline ends. This CDR3 spans 17 amino acids.